This T cell receptor (beta chain) was recovered during a study of T cells after yellow fever vaccination (dated by TCRdb to about 2019). Broadly, across the study: The SMART-Seq v4 Ultra Low Input RNA kit was used to prepare libraries from fractions with low cell numbers. Blood samples were taken at several timepoints before and after primary and secondary immunization, and bulk PBMC replicates and cell subsets were isolated. To follow T-cell clones before and after primary and booster YFV17D yellow fever vaccination, bulk TCR alpha and beta repertoires were sequenced over time. The cohort comprised two healthy male donors, one aged 18 to 30 and one aged 30 to 40 years. Broader findings and caveats from the paper: After the booster, most of the clones that had expanded following primary vaccination were detected again (around 95% of CD4 and around 90% of CD8), which suggests that memory was broadly maintained. The secondary T-cell response was found to be weaker but faster than the primary response, with a peak reached on day 5 rather than on day 15. A small fraction of clonotypes appeared in both the CD4 and CD8 compartments, likely as a result of convergent recombination. Computational filtering was required because FACS-sorted repertoires could contain abundant contaminating clonotypes from the bulk population. Because only two donors were included in the study, the extent to which the findings can be generalized is limited.

V is clipped by 3 bases and J by 5 bases, and the sequence between their germline boundaries is 14 bases long. The CDR1 and CDR2 encoded by the germline V gene (reference sequence) are SEHNR and FQNEAQ. The CDR3 measures 14 amino acids from cysteine to phenylalanine. The CDR3 DNA has 42 bases and is translated from base 1. The sample's treatment or condition label, decoded: live attenuated yellow fever vaccine strain. Two biological replicates of bulk PBMCs were collected at each blood-draw timepoint. PBMCs were isolated from peripheral blood using a standard Ficoll-Paque protocol. TriZol was used to extract RNA from bulk PBMCs, from CD4 and CD8 fractions, and from dextramer-positive and dextramer-negative fractions. To note about this clonotype: There is no known antigen for this receptor. No base-level quality is on record; no much larger clone is a single base apart.

Sequencing relied on an Illumina NovaSeq 6000. TCR cDNA was synthesized by 5'RACE template switching, through which a universal primer site and unique molecular identifiers were introduced. cDNA synthesis was primed from both the TCR alpha and TCR beta constant segments. Library amplification used two PCR steps, and the second PCR step added sample barcodes and sequencing adapters. Sequencing of the libraries was done on either Illumina HiSeq 2500 (2x100 bp) or NovaSeq (2x150 bp). As for how the authors treated the data: MIGEC was used to demultiplex reads and collapse the reads into UMI consensus sequences, and MiXCR was used for V(D)J alignment. Clonotypes responding to the vaccine were identified with edgeR on replicate PBMC samples, with the criteria of FDR below 0.01 and a log2 fold change above 5 up to day 15. Each bulk clonotype was labeled CD4 or CD8 based on which sequenced repertoire, CD4 or CD8, contained the clonotype at higher abundance. TCRdb reanalyzed the raw reads on its own, using fastp at Q25 for trimming and MiXCR for clone calling, and kept in-frame beta chains. A single entry per CDR3 protein holds the most common genes and DNA from its merged rows. Here the V and J calls rest on TCRdb's processing, not on the authors' analysis. For this sample the table gives 400,000 to 450,000 distinct CDR3 sequences, of which around a sixth were detected only once. The top ten clones comprise roughly a sixth of the sample.

Here the chain combines TRBV7-9 and TRBJ2-7; the best D guess is TRBD2, with 5 bases matching. The sample here was PBMCs, taken before the yellow fever booster vaccination. This TCR derives from a young man who received the YFV17D yellow fever vaccine. The CDR3 reads CASSFRGSGHEQYF. The DNA is TGTGCCAGCAGCTTCCGGGGATCGGGTCACGAGCAGTACTTC. The entire variable domain, with the stretches around the CDR3 drawn from the reference TRBV7-9 and TRBJ2-7 proteins, is DTGVSQNPRHKITKRGQNVTFRCDPISEHNRLYWYRQTLGQGPEFLTYFQNEAQLEKSRLLSDRFSAERPKGSFSTLEIQRTEQGDSAMYLCASSFRGSGHEQYFGPGTRLTVT.